Detailed here is one T cell receptor (beta chain). Its antigen is unidentified. This sample's time point: week 5, during vaccination. What each vaccine dose contained was 300 ug of mutant IDH1 20-mer peptide, accompanied by topical imiquimod. This sample stems from a study of a mutant IDH1 vaccine in newly diagnosed glioma. Looking at the study overall: Initiation of the vaccine course occurred 4-6 weeks after radiotherapy alone, or alongside temozolomide cycles. Pretreatment consisted of radiotherapy, temozolomide, or both, with most receiving both. Regarding the study as a whole: Most patients, around 93%, showed vaccine-induced immune responses. There seemed to be no relation between pseudoprogression and changes in top peripheral T cell clonotypes.

Clones were read by immunoSEQ multiplex PCR, and TCRdb kept only the in-frame ones, dropping some. The data hold around 36,000 clones, with 80% to 95% observed a single time. The sequencing used PBMCs, collected from a glioma patient whose treatment included an IDH1 peptide vaccine. This TCR was recovered from a man aged 50 to 60 with glioma.

The CDR3, as DNA: TGTGCCAGCAGCTTCGGGGTTGGGATGAACACTGAAGCTTTCTTT. As protein: CASSFGVGMNTEAFF. The V and J genes are TRBV7-9 and TRBJ1-1; D is ambiguous. CDR1 is SEHNR, CDR2 FQNEAQ, per germline (reference sequence). Between the trimmed V and J ends, which lost 3 bases and 0 bases, there was a span of 11 bases. The CDR3 is 15 amino acids.